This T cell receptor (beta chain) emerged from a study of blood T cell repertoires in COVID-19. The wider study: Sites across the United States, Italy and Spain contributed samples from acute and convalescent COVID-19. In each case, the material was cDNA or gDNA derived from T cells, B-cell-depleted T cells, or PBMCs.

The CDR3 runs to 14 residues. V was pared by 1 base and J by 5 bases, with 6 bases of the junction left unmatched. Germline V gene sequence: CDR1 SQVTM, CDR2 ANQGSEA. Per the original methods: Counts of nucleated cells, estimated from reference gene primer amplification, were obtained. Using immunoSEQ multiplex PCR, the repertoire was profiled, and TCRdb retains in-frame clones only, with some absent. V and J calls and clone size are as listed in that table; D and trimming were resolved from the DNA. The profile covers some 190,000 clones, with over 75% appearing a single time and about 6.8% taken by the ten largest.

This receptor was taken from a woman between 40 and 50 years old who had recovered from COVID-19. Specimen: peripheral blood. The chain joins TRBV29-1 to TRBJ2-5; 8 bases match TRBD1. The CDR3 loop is CSVEAQGAWETQYF. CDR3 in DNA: TGCAGCGTTGAAGCCCAGGGGGCTTGGGAGACCCAGTACTTC.